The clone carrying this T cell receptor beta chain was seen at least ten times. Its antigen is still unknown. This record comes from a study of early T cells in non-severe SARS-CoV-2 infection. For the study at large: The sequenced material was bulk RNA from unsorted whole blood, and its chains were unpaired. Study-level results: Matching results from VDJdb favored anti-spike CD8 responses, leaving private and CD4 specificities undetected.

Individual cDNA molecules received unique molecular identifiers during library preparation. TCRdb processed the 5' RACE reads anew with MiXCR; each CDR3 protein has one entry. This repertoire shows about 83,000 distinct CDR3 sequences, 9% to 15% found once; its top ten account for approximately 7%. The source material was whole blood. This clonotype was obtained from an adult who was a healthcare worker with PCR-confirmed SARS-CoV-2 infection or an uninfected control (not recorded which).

The CDR3 region is CASNEQGFNTGELFF. The DNA for the CDR3 is TGTGCCAGCAACGAACAGGGGTTCAACACCGGGGAGCTGTTTTTT. The V call is TRBV6-5, the J call TRBJ2-2, with TRBD1 matching 7 bases. J gave up 2 bases and V 7 bases, and 7 bases lay outside the gene matches. Germline assignment: CDR1 MNHEY and CDR2 SVGAGI. This CDR3 spans 15 amino acids.